One sample yielded the 19 T cell receptor beta chains listed below, sequenced in a study of blood T cells in healthy people across ages. A second roughly 6 to 12 cycle PCR used barcoded and J-beta primers. TCRdb called the 5' RACE reads again in MiXCR, with one record for every CDR3 protein. The sample yields approximately 1.5 million distinct CDR3 sequences, 30% to 40% seen once. Sequences were obtained from blood. These receptors were taken from a woman aged 30 to 39 in good health.

The gene calls are TRBV20-1 and TRBJ2-5; perhaps D is TRBD1 or TRBD2 (5 bases each). CDR1 is DFQATT, CDR2 SNEGSKA, per germline (reference sequence). The CDR3 runs 15 residues. The germline V and J ends were trimmed by 1 base and 6 bases, with 18 bases remaining between them. The CDR3: CSARGQLGVSKTQYF. DNA of the CDR3: TGCAGTGCTAGAGGGCAACTGGGGGTCTCAAAGACCCAGTACTTC.

The sample holds a few counts of this clonotype. The gene calls are TRBV30 and TRBJ2-5; D unresolved. Trimming removed 3 bases from V and 4 bases from J, with 3 bases in between. The CDR3 is made up of 10 amino acids. Germline V lookup: CDR1 GTSNPN, CDR2 SVGIG (reference sequence). CDR3 protein: CAWRAETQYF. For the CDR3, the DNA is TGTGCCTGGAGAGCAGAGACCCAGTACTTC.

The chain couples TRBV24-1 to TRBJ1-2; 7 nucleotides line up with TRBD1. V lost 2 bases and J lost 0; bases outside the gene matches: 8. The CDR3 contains 17 residues. Germline lookup yields CDR1 KGHDR and CDR2 SFDVKD. CDR3 in amino acids: CATSDSDRDSTNYGYTF. DNA of the CDR3: TGTGCCACCAGTGATTCGGACCGGGACAGTACTAACTATGGCTACACCTTC.

The chain combines TRBV24-1 with TRBJ2-3; no clear D gene. There are 12 residues in the CDR3. Germline CDR1 is KGHDR and CDR2 is SFDVKD. V was pared by 1 base and J by 6 bases, with 4 bases between. The CDR3, as DNA: TGTGCCACCAGTGATTTTGCTGATACGCAGTATTTT. Its translation: CATSDFADTQYF.

The table lists this clonotype with a few counts. The chain joins TRBV11-1 to TRBJ2-1; 9 nucleotides agree with TRBD2. Germline trimming cut 5 bases from V and 2 bases from J; bases unmatched to any gene: 10. Germline V lookup: CDR1 SGHAT, CDR2 FQDESV (reference sequence). This CDR3 region has 17 residues. CDR3: CASSLALIAGAYNEQFF. Here the CDR3 DNA reads TGTGCCAGCAGCCTCGCTTTAATAGCGGGGGCCTACAATGAGCAGTTCTTC.

The chain carries TRBV9 and TRBJ2-1; no definite D call. Trimming pared 4 bases from V and 3 bases from J, leaving 14 bases between. The germline V gene encodes CDR1 SGDLS and CDR2 YYNGEE. The CDR3 runs to 15 residues. The CDR3: CASSTSTAHYNEQFF. The CDR3, as DNA: TGTGCCAGCAGCACGTCTACCGCCCACTACAATGAGCAGTTCTTC.

The V call is TRBV28, the J call TRBJ2-5, with TRBD1 matching over 7 bases. J was trimmed by 5 bases and V by 2 bases; bases with no gene match: 8. Germline values: CDR1 MDHEN, CDR2 SYDVKM. The CDR3 totals 15 residues. In nucleotides, the CDR3 is TGTGCCAGCAGTTTAGGTGAAGGGGGCAGGGAGACCCAGTACTTC. This sequence encodes CASSLGEGGRETQYF.

This clonotype was recorded a few times. The chain couples TRBV20-1 to TRBJ2-7; 15 nucleotides line up with TRBD2. With 5 bases clipped from V and 2 bases from J, the junction kept 4 bases outside the gene matches. CDR1 DFQATT and CDR2 SNEGSKA come from the germline V gene (reference sequence). This CDR3 has 15 residues. The CDR3 DNA reads TGCAGTGCTCCTCGGACTAGCGGGAGGGCCTACGAGCAGTACTTC. This sequence encodes CSAPRTSGRAYEQYF.

The sample holds many counts of this clonotype. V is TRBV5-5 and J is TRBJ2-7; 8 bases are shared with TRBD2. The CDR3 extends over 15 amino acids. The J segment lost 4 bases and the V segment lost 4 bases, leaving 10 bases of the junction unmatched. The V gene's germline CDR1 is SGHKS and CDR2 YYEKEE (reference sequence). This CDR3 is CASSARGLAEYEQYF. CDR3 DNA sequence: TGTGCCAGCAGCGCAAGAGGACTAGCTGAATACGAGCAGTACTTC.

This clonotype was observed a handful of times. The chain links TRBV6-7 to TRBJ2-7; no definite D call. TRBV6-7 qualifies as an ORF whose function is uncertain. The CDR3 runs 14 residues. V was trimmed by 4 bases and J by 2 bases, leaving 12 bases between them. CDR3 residues: CASSLRDNPYEQYF. For the CDR3, the DNA is TGTGCCAGCAGTTTGAGAGACAACCCCTACGAGCAGTACTTC.

This clonotype was seen many times. One base away lies a much larger clone, so this may be a sequencing read error. The gene calls are TRBV29-1 and TRBJ1-2; D remains ambiguous. CDR1 is SQVTM, CDR2 ANQGSEA, per germline. The V and J ends lost 4 bases and 6 bases respectively, with 6 bases between them. This CDR3 is built from 10 residues. The CDR3 loop reads CSVGGNGYTF. CDR3 bases: TGCAGCGTTGGAGGGAATGGCTACACCTTC.

The rearrangement joins TRBV30 to TRBJ2-3, with D unclear. CDR1 is GTSNPN and CDR2 is SVGIG in the germline V gene (reference sequence). The V gene lost 8 bases and the J gene lost 3 bases, with 9 bases spanning the gap. The CDR3 is 11 residues long. CDR3 DNA: TGTGCCCTACAGAGTACAGATACGCAGTATTTT. Translated, it gives CALQSTDTQYF.

The rearrangement links TRBV5-1 to TRBJ1-1; D possibly corresponds to TRBD1 (5 bases). This CDR3 comprises 14 residues. The germline gives CDR1 SGHRS, CDR2 YFSETQ. With 6 bases removed from V and 5 bases from J, the gap between germline ends came to 17 bases. The CDR3 nucleotides read TGCGCCAGCACCGTTAACGGGGGTTGGACTGAAGCTTTCTTT. Translation: CASTVNGGWTEAFF.

As for this clonotype: A far larger clone is only one base removed, so a read error is likely. In DNA form, the CDR3 reads TGTGCCAGCAGCGTAGAAAGCTCCTACAATGAGCAGTTCTTC. Amino acids: CASSVESSYNEQFF. The genes are TRBV9 and TRBJ2-1; D unclear. V lost 0 bases and J 0 bases, leaving 4 bases between the germline ends. This CDR3 has 14 amino acids. Germline CDR1 reads SGDLS; CDR2 reads YYNGEE.

The chain joins TRBV5-1 to TRBJ2-1; 8 bases are shared with TRBD1. Per the germline V gene, CDR1 is SGHRS and CDR2 is YFSETQ. V gave up 4 bases and J gave up 4 bases; unmatched junction bases: 7. This CDR3 is built from 15 residues. CDR3 sequence (DNA): TGCGCCAGCAGCCTGGGGGGACAGGAGTACAATGAGCAGTTCTTC. This gives the protein CASSLGGQEYNEQFF.

The V and J genes are TRBV9 and TRBJ2-5; D may be TRBD2 (5 bases). The CDR3 is 14 residues long. CDR1 and CDR2 from the germline V gene are SGDLS and YYNGEE. The V end lost 2 bases, the J end lost 1 base, and 9 bases lay between the germline ends. The DNA for the CDR3 is TGTGCCAGCAGCGTGGAGGATGTCCAAGAGACCCAGTACTTC. This translates into CASSVEDVQETQYF.

Concerning this clonotype itself: A junction boundary mismatches the germline segment, possibly from a read error. The chain carries TRBV7-9 and TRBJ1-6; the match to TRBD1 covers 7 bases. In germline, CDR1 is SEHNR, CDR2 FQNEAQ (reference sequence). This CDR3 is built from 18 residues. The CDR3 DNA sequence: TGTGCCAGTAGCTTAAATTCTGAGACAGGGACGCCTATTTCACCCCTCCACTTT. Translating gives CASSLNSETGTPISPLHF. The whole variable domain, remainder taken from reference TRBV7-9 and TRBJ1-6, is DTGVSQNPRHKITKRGQNVTFRCDPISEHNRLYWYRQTLGQGPEFLTYFQNEAQLEKSRLLSDRFSAERPKGSFSTLEIQRTEQGDSAMYLCASSLNSETGTPISPLHFGNGTRLTVT.

This clonotype has only a few counts. The chain is built from TRBV7-8 and TRBJ2-7; D unclear. The V gene's germline CDR1 is SGHVS and CDR2 FQNEAQ. The V and J ends lost 5 bases and 0 bases respectively, with 11 bases between them. The CDR3 contains 14 residues. The CDR3 is CASSGWQSSYEQYF. The CDR3 bases are TGTGCCAGCAGCGGGTGGCAAAGCTCCTACGAGCAGTACTTC.

The CDR3 bases are TGTGCCAGCAGTCGGGATCTAGCGGGGGCAGGGGATACGCAGTATTTT. Amino acid sequence: CASSRDLAGAGDTQYF. V gene TRBV6-1 combines with J gene TRBJ2-3; 10 positions match TRBD2. From germline, CDR1 is MNHNS and CDR2 SASEGT. The junction had 11 bases not matched to a gene; V was cut back by 5 bases and J by 6 bases. CDR3 size: 16 residues.